These 12 T cell receptor beta chains were sequenced from one sample in a study of T cells in Graves' hyperthyroidism and ophthalmopathy. Researchers amplified the TCR beta CDR3 regions from RNA transcripts. Primed by the HTBI set, a first-round RT-PCR was run on the TCR CDR3. TCRdb reanalysed the multiplex PCR reads using MiXCR and keeps one entry per CDR3 protein. The sample holds more than 300,000 distinct CDR3 sequences; 15% to 20% are singletons and the top ten take roughly 35%. The sequenced sample consisted of blood. The receptors stem from a young woman with Graves' hyperthyroidism that later progressed to Graves' ophthalmopathy.

This clonotype was picked up many times. The chain employs TRBV19 and TRBJ2-2; 9 bases line up with TRBD1. V shed 5 bases, J shed 3 bases, and the junction held 7 bases outside the gene matches. The CDR3 length is 16 residues. CDR1 LNHDA and CDR2 SQIVND come from the germline V gene (reference sequence). CDR3 bases: TGTGCCAGTAGTTCACACAGGGGGCAGGACACCGGGGAGCTGTTTTTT. Its translation is CASSSHRGQDTGELFF. The variable domain in full, completed from reference TRBV19 and TRBJ2-2, reads DGGITQSPKYLFRKEGQNVTLSCEQNLNHDAMYWYRQDPGQGLRLIYYSQIVNDFQKGDIAEGYSVSREKKESFPLTVTSAQKNPTAFYLCASSSHRGQDTGELFFGEGSRLTVL.

The rearrangement links TRBV4-1 to TRBJ2-5, with a possible D match to TRBD2 (6 bases). There are 14 residues in the CDR3. Germline CDR1 reads MGHRA; CDR2 reads YSYEKL. The V end was cut by 1 base, the J end by 4 bases, with 10 bases between. CDR3 loop: CASSQGRGGETQYF. The CDR3 coding sequence is TGCGCCAGCAGCCAAGGTCGGGGAGGAGAGACCCAGTACTTC.

Turning to this clonotype: A read error may explain this, as a much larger clone is one base away. The chain carries TRBV20-1 and TRBJ1-6; 8 bases map to TRBD1. Germline CDR1 is DFQATT and CDR2 is SNEGSKA (reference sequence). V shed 0 bases and J 9 bases; nucleotides not matched to a gene: 10. The CDR3 is 16 residues long. The DNA for the CDR3 is TGCAGTGCTAGAGATCCAACAGGGGGAAATAGTTCACCCCTCCACTTT. Its protein is CSARDPTGGNSSPLHF.

The gene calls are TRBV3-1 and TRBJ2-1; D is unresolved. CDR1 and CDR2 (germline): LGHDT, YNNKEL (reference sequence). The CDR3 extends over 13 amino acids. The V and J ends lost 0 bases and 9 bases respectively, with 9 bases between them. DNA for the CDR3: TGTGCCAGCAGCCAAGAAAGGGTAGGTGAGCAGTTCTTC. It specifies CASSQERVGEQFF.

This clonotype was seen at least ten times. The CDR3 sequence is CASSHRQTPGEQYF. The CDR3 coding sequence is TGCGCCAGCAGCCACCGACAGACCCCGGGCGAGCAGTACTTC. The V and J genes are TRBV5-1 and TRBJ2-7; tentatively, D is TRBD1 (5 bases). The V end was cut by 4 bases, the J end by 6 bases, with 17 bases between. Per germline, CDR1 SGHRS and CDR2 YFSETQ. The CDR3 is made up of 14 amino acids. Looking up the rest from reference TRBV5-1 and TRBJ2-7 gives the full variable domain: KAGVTQTPRYLIKTRGQQVTLSCSPISGHRSVSWYQQTPGQGLQFLFEYFSETQRNKGNFPGRFSGRQFSNSRSEMNVSTLELGDSALYLCASSHRQTPGEQYFGPGTRLTVT.

The J gene is TRBJ2-1, the V gene TRBV4-2; no definite D call. The V end lost 5 bases, the J end lost 8 bases, and 10 bases lay between the germline ends. The CDR3 runs to 12 residues. Germline CDR1 and CDR2: LGHNA and YNFKEQ. CDR3 loop: CASSSPQDEQFF. The CDR3 DNA is TGTGCCAGCAGCTCCCCTCAGGATGAGCAGTTCTTC.

This clonotype was recorded many times. V is TRBV12-3 or TRBV12-4 and J is TRBJ1-5; D remains ambiguous. Trimming pared 7 bases from V and 5 bases from J, leaving 12 bases between. The CDR3 runs 13 residues. In nucleotides, the CDR3 is TGTGCCAGCACCTCCGGCCGGGATCAGCCCCAGCATTTT. Its translation: CASTSGRDQPQHF.

The chain is built from TRBV5-5 and TRBJ2-7; possibly TRBD1 or TRBD2 for D (7 bases each). The germline gives CDR1 SGHKS, CDR2 YYEKEE (reference sequence). Trimming removed 0 bases from V and 4 bases from J, with 17 bases in between. CDR3 length equals 16 residues. Here the CDR3 DNA reads TGTGCCAGCAGCTTGGCCCGAGACAGGGAGGGGTACGAGCAGTACTTC. The encoded protein is CASSLARDREGYEQYF.

This clonotype was observed at least ten times. The chain is built from TRBV27 and TRBJ1-2; 7 nucleotides align to TRBD1. CDR3 length: 14 residues. V shed 3 bases, J shed 4 bases, and the junction held 5 bases outside the gene matches. Germline loops: CDR1 MNHEY, CDR2 SMNVEV (reference sequence). CDR3 sequence: CASSFRGSPYGYTF. Here the CDR3 DNA reads TGTGCCAGCAGTTTCAGGGGGTCCCCCTATGGCTACACCTTC.

This clonotype has more than one count but fewer than ten. The J gene is TRBJ1-1, the V gene TRBV7-9; no reliable D call. The CDR3 runs to 15 residues. Trimming took off 3 bases at V and 0 bases at J, with 11 bases between the two ends. Germline V gene lookup returns CDR1 SEHNR and CDR2 FQNEAQ (reference sequence). CDR3 sequence: CASSFDEVMNTEAFF. CDR3 DNA: TGTGCCAGCAGCTTCGATGAGGTGATGAACACTGAAGCTTTCTTT. Based on the CDR3 plus reference TRBV7-9 and TRBJ1-1, the full variable domain is DTGVSQNPRHKITKRGQNVTFRCDPISEHNRLYWYRQTLGQGPEFLTYFQNEAQLEKSRLLSDRFSAERPKGSFSTLEIQRTEQGDSAMYLCASSFDEVMNTEAFFGQGTRLTVV.

The chain recombines TRBV5-6 with TRBJ2-7; 11 positions match TRBD2. Trimming at V came to 4 bases and at J to 3 bases, leaving 3 bases not matched to a gene. The CDR3 spans 14 residues. CDR1 is SGHDT and CDR2 is YYEEEE in the germline V gene. This CDR3 reads CASSGGLADYEQYF. As DNA, the CDR3 is TGTGCCAGCAGCGGGGGACTAGCGGACTACGAGCAGTACTTC.

This clonotype has only a few counts. The chain combines TRBV29-1 with TRBJ1-2; TRBD1 aligns across 7 bases. This CDR3 is built from 15 residues. V shed 6 bases, J shed 3 bases, and the junction held 13 bases outside the gene matches. Germline-derived CDR1 and CDR2 are SQVTM and ANQGSEA. The CDR3 nucleotides are TGCAGCGTCTCTGAGAGGGGGCTTTCAGACTATGGCTACACCTTC. It specifies CSVSERGLSDYGYTF. The whole variable domain, filled in from reference TRBV29-1 and TRBJ1-2, reads SAVISQKPSRDICQRGTSLTIQCQVDSQVTMMFWYRQQPGQSLTLIATANQGSEATYESGFVIDKFPISRPNLTFSTLTVSNMSPEDSSIYLCSVSERGLSDYGYTFGSGTRLTVV.